The present T cell receptor (beta chain) was sequenced within a study of vaccination and CD4 T cells after COVID-19. Study summary: Cellular stimulation was performed using overlapping spike peptides derived from SARS-CoV-2, HCoV-NL63, HCoV-OC43 and HCoV-229E. The study's findings and limits: Vaccine-specific clones in convalescent patients were spike mono-reactive in 304 of 307 cases. In convalescent patients, a median roughly 86% of reactive clones appeared only post-vaccination.

On this clonotype: The antigen is unknown.

Treatment of the sample: approximately nine-day PBMC culture with coronavirus spike peptide pools or control peptides (ViraFEST assay). After about eleven days of culture, CD4+ T cells were negatively selected. The germline CDR1 and CDR2 sequences are WSHSY and SAAADI. The CDR3 is 13 amino acids. J was trimmed by 6 bases and V by 7 bases; bases with no gene match: 5. Cultured CD4+ T cell DNA underwent sequencing with the Oncomine TCR Beta short-read assay. TCRdb re-derived calls from the PCR reads in MiXCR, one entry per CDR3 protein. The sample includes around 5,000 distinct CDR3 sequences, 40% to 55% of them seen just once.

The chain joins TRBV10-2 to TRBJ2-1; TRBD1 matches 8 bases. The TCR was taken from a human donor who had recovered from COVID-19. Input material: CD4+ T cells from blood, cultured in vitro. DNA of the CDR3: TGCGCCAGCACGGACAGGGTTTCCAATGAGCAGTTCTTC. It translates to CASTDRVSNEQFF.